Below are 21 T cell receptor beta chains sequenced from a single sample in a study of shared clonotypes between healthy human individuals. Produced via immunoSEQ multiplex PCR; TCRdb's table is partial and in-frame only. Among over a million clones listed, roughly 95% were seen once. The specimen sequenced was naive CD4+ T cells sorted from blood. Regarding subset: CD45RA+ positively selected. All receptors derive from a man between 25 and 39 years old in good health.

This chain connects TRBV4-1 to TRBJ2-2, with no clear D. Germline V gene sequence: CDR1 MGHRA, CDR2 YSYEKL. The V and J ends lost 0 bases and 0 bases respectively, with 11 bases between them. The CDR3 totals 17 residues. CDR3 DNA sequence: TGCGCCAGCAGCCAAGATACTGACACGGCGAACACCGGGGAGCTGTTTTTT. Translated: CASSQDTDTANTGELFF.

The chain is built from TRBV10-1 and TRBJ2-1, with 10 bases matching TRBD1. Germline V lookup: CDR1 WNHNN, CDR2 SYGVQD (reference sequence). There are 15 residues in the CDR3. After removal of 3 bases from V and 8 bases from J, the junction contained 7 bases not matched to a gene. The CDR3 DNA follows: TGCGCCAGCAGTGACCAAAAGACAGGGGGCTATGAGCAGTTCTTC. Amino acid sequence: CASSDQKTGGYEQFF.

The V gene is TRBV7-2, the J gene TRBJ1-2; D unclear. Germline-derived CDR1 and CDR2 are SGHTA and FQGNSA. V gave up 5 bases and J gave up 9 bases, with 13 bases separating them. The CDR3 is 12 amino acids. In DNA, the CDR3 is TGTGCCAGCAGCCCCGGAGGAAGACGCTACACCTTC. This translates into CASSPGGRRYTF.

This clone came up once. The chain couples TRBV28 to TRBJ1-2; TRBD1 aligns across 7 bases. The trim removed 1 base at V and 3 bases at J, leaving 11 bases unmatched. The CDR3 is 17 residues long. Germline V gene data show CDR1 as MDHEN and CDR2 as SYDVKM. As DNA, the CDR3 is TGTGCCAGCAGTTTATTGGTTCCCCTCGGGACAGACTATGGCTACACCTTC. Translating gives CASSLLVPLGTDYGYTF.

V usage is TRBV28 and J usage is TRBJ2-4, with 9 bases identical to TRBD2. Trimming at V came to 4 bases and at J to 1 base, leaving 17 bases not matched to a gene. The CDR3 has 20 amino acids. The V gene's germline CDR1 is MDHEN and CDR2 SYDVKM. The CDR3 DNA follows: TGTGCCAGCAGTTCGTTAGCGGGAGTCCGTCCAGGGTTGGCCAAAAACATTCAGTACTTC. Translation: CASSSLAGVRPGLAKNIQYF.

The J gene is TRBJ2-2, the V gene TRBV2, with TRBD2 matching over 10 bases. The V and J ends lost 4 bases and 3 bases, in that order; junction bases with no gene match: 2. This CDR3 comprises 15 residues. Germline assignment: CDR1 SNHLY and CDR2 FYNNEI. DNA for the CDR3: TGTGCCAGCAGTGCAGCGGGAGGGCACACCGGGGAGCTGTTTTTT. This codes for CASSAAGGHTGELFF.

The chain recombines TRBV19 with TRBJ2-2; a possible D gene is TRBD1 (6 bases). Trimming removed 5 bases at V and 6 bases at J, with 13 bases between. Germline loops: CDR1 LNHDA, CDR2 SQIVND (reference sequence). There are 14 residues in the CDR3. The CDR3 loop is CASSSPTGPGELFF. CDR3 coding DNA: TGTGCCAGTAGTTCTCCTACAGGGCCCGGGGAGCTGTTTTTT.

The chain is built from TRBV2 and TRBJ2-1; 13 bases agree with TRBD2. The germline gives CDR1 SNHLY, CDR2 FYNNEI. V trimming: 7 bases; J trimming: 5 bases; junction bases outside the gene matches: 5. This CDR3 has 15 amino acids. The DNA of the CDR3 is TGTGCCAGCAAAGTAGGACTAGCGGGGGACAATGAGCAGTTCTTC. It yields the protein CASKVGLAGDNEQFF.

This chain uses TRBV27 with TRBJ2-7; 11 bases are a match to TRBD2. Trimming cost V 6 bases and J 6 bases; bases outside gene matches: 4. The V gene's germline CDR1 is MNHEY and CDR2 SMNVEV (reference sequence). This CDR3 is built from 13 residues. This CDR3 reads CASRRTSGSEQYF. The CDR3 DNA follows: TGTGCCAGCAGACGAACTAGCGGGAGCGAGCAGTACTTC.

This chain links TRBV2 with TRBJ2-7; unclear D gene. V was cut by 0 bases and J by 3 bases, with 9 bases left in between. Germline V gives CDR1 SNHLY, CDR2 FYNNEI. The length of the CDR3 is 14 residues. CDR3 loop: CASSEAPLYYEQYF. Here the CDR3 DNA reads TGTGCCAGCAGTGAAGCGCCCCTCTACTACGAGCAGTACTTC.

This sequence joins TRBV9 and TRBJ1-2; D possibly corresponds to TRBD1 (5 bases). V was clipped by 2 bases and J by 5 bases, with 10 bases between them. Germline values: CDR1 SGDLS, CDR2 YYNGEE. CDR3 length equals 13 residues. The CDR3 DNA reads as TGTGCCAGCAGCGTTTCCAGGGAATATGGCTACACCTTC. It is translated as CASSVSREYGYTF.

This chain's CDR3 is CAGDRVSGANVLTF. Written as DNA, the CDR3 is TGTGCCGGGGACAGGGTATCTGGGGCCAACGTCCTGACTTTC. The chain recombines TRBV27 with TRBJ2-6, with 9 bases identical to TRBD1. Germline CDR1 is MNHEY and CDR2 is SMNVEV (reference sequence). V dropped 11 bases and J dropped 1; count of bases not matched to a gene: 3. The CDR3 length is 14 residues. The variable domain in full, with the rest retrieved from reference TRBV27 and TRBJ2-6, is EAQVTQNPRYLITVTGKKLTVTCSQNMNHEYMSWYRQDPGLGLRQIYYSMNVEVTDKGDVPEGYKVSRKEKRNFPLILESPSPNQTSLYFCAGDRVSGANVLTFGAGSRLTVL.

The V and J genes are TRBV18 and TRBJ2-5, with TRBD2 matching over 14 bases. The CDR3 totals 18 residues. Germline V gives CDR1 KGHSH, CDR2 LQKENI. The V gene end was trimmed by 2 bases and the J gene end by 5 bases; junction bases not matched to a gene: 10. The CDR3 region has the DNA TGTGCCAGCTCACCATTGCGACTAGCGGGAGGGCCTCAGGAGACCCAGTACTTC. This translates into CASSPLRLAGGPQETQYF.

This chain links TRBV5-5 with TRBJ2-7; no clear D gene. Germline CDR1 reads SGHKS; CDR2 reads YYEKEE (reference sequence). V was shortened by 3 bases and J by 2 bases, with 3 bases between the two germline ends. This CDR3 has 11 amino acids. In DNA, the CDR3 is TGTGCCAGCAGCTCGACCTACGAGCAGTACTTC. Translating it yields CASSSTYEQYF.

About this clone: Other DNA sequences in this sample translate to the same CDR3. The rearrangement links TRBV9 to TRBJ2-3; 12 positions agree with TRBD2. CDR1 is SGDLS, CDR2 YYNGEE, per germline. Unmatched junction bases numbered 2, after V lost 2 bases and J lost 4 bases. This CDR3 comprises 15 residues. The DNA of the CDR3 is TGTGCCAGCAGCGTCGGGACTAGCGGGCCAGATACGCAGTATTTT. As protein: CASSVGTSGPDTQYF.

The V call is TRBV28, the J call TRBJ2-2, with a weak D call TRBD1 (5 bases). From germline, CDR1 is MDHEN and CDR2 SYDVKM. With 5 bases removed from V and 7 bases from J, the gap between germline ends came to 8 bases. CDR3 length: 12 residues. The CDR3 loop reads CASSQGHGELFF. CDR3 nucleotides: TGTGCCAGCAGTCAGGGTCACGGGGAGCTGTTTTTT.

The rearrangement uses TRBV9 and TRBJ2-3; D might be TRBD1 (5 bases). CDR1 is SGDLS, CDR2 YYNGEE, per germline. Deletions cut 0 bases from V and 2 bases from J, with 13 bases between. The CDR3 is 16 residues long. CDR3 sequence reads: CASSVDGQGHTDTQYF. As DNA, the CDR3 is TGTGCCAGCAGCGTAGACGGACAAGGACACACAGATACGCAGTATTTT. Supplemented by reference TRBV9 and TRBJ2-3, the full variable domain reads DSGVTQTPKHLITATGQRVTLRCSPRSGDLSVYWYQQSLDQGLQFLIQYYNGEERAKGNILERFSAQQFPDLHSELNLSSLELGDSALYFCASSVDGQGHTDTQYFGPGTRLTVL.

J is TRBJ2-2 and V is TRBV5-1, with D unclear. V dropped 5 bases and J dropped 4 bases, with 12 bases sitting between them. Germline V gives CDR1 SGHRS, CDR2 YFSETQ. This CDR3 is 14 amino acids long. The CDR3 reads CASRAPSSTGELFF. DNA of the CDR3: TGCGCCAGCAGGGCACCTTCGAGCACCGGGGAGCTGTTTTTT. The whole variable domain, filled in from reference TRBV5-1 and TRBJ2-2, reads KAGVTQTPRYLIKTRGQQVTLSCSPISGHRSVSWYQQTPGQGLQFLFEYFSETQRNKGNFPGRFSGRQFSNSRSEMNVSTLELGDSALYLCASRAPSSTGELFFGEGSRLTVL.

V usage is TRBV28 and J usage is TRBJ2-7, with D unresolved. Germline loops: CDR1 MDHEN, CDR2 SYDVKM. The V end was cut by 10 bases, the J end by 6 bases, with 19 bases between. The CDR3 runs to 13 residues. The CDR3 nucleotides are TGTGCCATACGGCAGCAGGCCTCGATCGAGCAGTACTTC. Its translation: CAIRQQASIEQYF.

The V and J genes are TRBV5-6 and TRBJ2-1; no definite D call. Germline-derived CDR1 and CDR2 are SGHDT and YYEEEE. The CDR3 length is 12 residues. Deletions cut 5 bases from V and 4 bases from J, with 7 bases between. CDR3 protein: CASSDPYNEQFF. For the CDR3, the DNA is TGTGCCAGCAGTGACCCTTACAATGAGCAGTTCTTC.

The rearrangement links TRBV7-9 to TRBJ2-1; no firm D call. V was trimmed by 2 bases and J by 2 bases, leaving 7 bases between them. The CDR3 is 14 amino acids. The germline gives CDR1 SEHNR, CDR2 FQNEAQ (reference sequence). DNA of the CDR3: TGTGCCAGCAGCTTAAGGATTCCCTACAATGAGCAGTTCTTC. Translating it yields CASSLRIPYNEQFF.